This T cell receptor (beta chain) was obtained from a study of cytomegalovirus exposure and HLA in healthy donors. Repertoires were generated with immunoSEQ multiplex PCR, while TCRdb's copy carries only in-frame clones and drops some. The sample has about 150,000 clones, around 90% seen once. Looked up from germline, CDR1 is MRHNA and CDR2 is SNTAGT. V dropped 3 bases and J dropped 0 bases, with 12 bases sitting between them. The CDR3 runs to 16 residues. Turning to this clone: Its antigen is currently unknown.

Regarding the study as a whole: Subsequent analysis showed first-cohort TCR clusters tending to co-occur in around 130 validation repertoires. As confirmed in vitro, a few CMV-associated chains were specific for CMV antigens.

This sequence originates from a young woman in good health and CMV-seropositive. Specimen: PBMCs. The chain combines TRBV6-4 with TRBJ1-5; possible D gene TRBD1, 5 bases. CDR3 coding DNA: TGTGCCAGCAGTGATTTCGGGGGAGTTAGCAATCAGCCCCAGCATTTT. It codes for CASSDFGGVSNQPQHF.